The 18 T cell receptor beta chains below all came from one sample that was sequenced in a study of CD8+ T cells in alopecia areata. Treatment defined: oral pan-JAK inhibitor, 5-10 mg twice daily. Extraction of RNA preceded its reverse transcription into cDNA, which served as the sequencing template. Method: immunoSEQ multiplex PCR; TCRdb's copy keeps in-frame clones and lacks some. The sample contains some 210,000 clones, just over 65% of which appear only once. Specimen: CD4+ T cells sorted from blood, collected between weeks 44 and 45, from a patient treated with tofacitinib. The receptors shown here come from a human donor with alopecia areata.

The chain employs TRBV2 and TRBJ1-5; D is undetermined. This CDR3 has 14 amino acids. Per germline, CDR1 SNHLY and CDR2 FYNNEI. V was clipped by 3 bases and J by 3 bases, with 9 bases between them. The CDR3 loop reads CASSDWVPNQPQHF. The CDR3 nucleotides read TGTGCCAGCAGTGATTGGGTGCCCAATCAGCCCCAGCATTTT.

The chain carries TRBV5-1 and TRBJ2-7; D not resolved. Deletions cut 4 bases from V and 2 bases from J, with 13 bases between. Germline V gives CDR1 SGHRS, CDR2 YFSETQ. This CDR3 has 14 amino acids. The CDR3 sequence is CASSPGDNAYEQYF. In nucleotides, the CDR3 is TGCGCCAGCAGCCCCGGAGACAATGCCTACGAGCAGTACTTC.

V gene TRBV10-1 combines with J gene TRBJ1-2, with 8 positions matching TRBD1. The CDR3 length is 14 residues. Trimming removed 3 bases from V and 6 bases from J; junction bases left unmatched: 6. CDR1 is WNHNN, CDR2 SYGVQD, per germline (reference sequence). The CDR3 sequence is CASSDQDRANGYTF. The CDR3 nucleotides are TGCGCCAGCAGTGACCAGGACAGGGCCAATGGCTACACCTTC.

This clone was found many times. The rearrangement uses TRBV10-2 and TRBJ2-3; weak D call: TRBD1 (6 bases). Germline V gene lookup returns CDR1 WSHSY and CDR2 SAAADI. V lost 2 bases to trimming and J lost 10 bases, with 16 bases between them. There are 14 residues in the CDR3. CDR3 in amino acids: CASSEQTSQGPQYF. CDR3 DNA sequence: TGCGCCAGCAGTGAGCAGACATCACAGGGACCGCAGTATTTT.

This chain links TRBV30 with TRBJ1-2; D unclear. This CDR3 spans 13 amino acids. The germline V gene encodes CDR1 GTSNPN and CDR2 SVGIG (reference sequence). Trimming stripped 0 bases from V and 7 bases from J, with 12 bases between. CDR3 residues: CAWSVGRGFGYTF. DNA for the CDR3: TGTGCCTGGAGTGTAGGGCGCGGGTTTGGCTACACCTTC. Combining the CDR3 with reference TRBV30 and TRBJ1-2 gives the whole variable domain SQTIHQWPATLVQPVGSPLSLECTVEGTSNPNLYWYRQAAGRGLQLLFYSVGIGQISSEVPQNLSASRPQDRQFILSSKKLLLSDSGFYLCAWSVGRGFGYTFGSGTRLTVV.

This clone is a singleton in its sample. This sequence joins TRBV29-1 and TRBJ2-3; a possible D gene is TRBD2 (5 bases). This CDR3 region has 13 residues. Trimming removed 4 bases from V and 2 bases from J, with 10 bases in between. Germline CDR1 SQVTM, CDR2 ANQGSEA. The chain's CDR3 is CSVGERSTDTQYF. DNA of the CDR3: TGCAGCGTTGGGGAGCGGTCCACAGATACGCAGTATTTT.

The chain employs TRBV11-1 and TRBJ1-1; 7 nucleotides agree with TRBD1. The CDR3 is 15 residues long. Germline V gives CDR1 SGHAT, CDR2 FQDESV (reference sequence). V lost 10 bases, J lost 0 bases, and 11 bases stayed unmatched. The CDR3, as DNA: TGTGCCATCCCTACGGACAGGCCCCTGAACACTGAAGCTTTCTTT. This codes for CAIPTDRPLNTEAFF.

This rearrangement joins TRBV5-1 to TRBJ2-7, with D possibly being TRBD1 (6 bases). This CDR3 region has 13 residues. Trimming left V 2 bases short and J 3 bases short, with 9 bases between. CDR1 and CDR2 (germline): SGHRS, YFSETQ. CDR3 nucleotides: TGCGCCAGCAGCTTCCGGGACAACTACGAGCAGTACTTC. Protein: CASSFRDNYEQYF.

The rearrangement joins TRBV19 to TRBJ2-2, with 9 bases that match TRBD1. V shed 10 bases, J shed 6 bases, and the junction held 9 bases outside the gene matches. The CDR3 totals 14 residues. CDR1 is LNHDA and CDR2 is SQIVND in the germline V gene (reference sequence). The CDR3 spells CATAGQGIAGELFF. The DNA for the CDR3 is TGTGCCACCGCGGGACAGGGTATTGCCGGGGAGCTGTTTTTT.

CDR3 region: CASRVDRTRNQPQHF. In DNA form, the CDR3 reads TGTGCCAGCAGAGTTGACAGAACCAGGAATCAGCCCCAGCATTTT. The chain links TRBV6-1 to TRBJ1-5; D might be TRBD1 (5 bases). This CDR3 comprises 15 residues. The germline V gene encodes CDR1 MNHNS and CDR2 SASEGT. The V gene lost 6 bases and the J gene lost 4 bases, with 16 bases spanning the gap.

This clone was observed many times. The rearrangement joins TRBV19 to TRBJ2-3; no reliable D call. The CDR3 sequence is 14 residues long. CDR1 and CDR2 from the germline V gene are LNHDA and SQIVND (reference sequence). With 4 bases removed from V and 0 bases from J, the gap between germline ends came to 8 bases. The CDR3 DNA is TGTGCCAGTAGTAGTGTCCTCAGCACAGATACGCAGTATTTT. It yields the protein CASSSVLSTDTQYF.

The chain is built from TRBV6-5 and TRBJ2-7, with TRBD1 matching 10 bases. Germline V gives CDR1 MNHEY, CDR2 SVGAGI. Trimming cost V 6 bases and J 1 base; bases outside gene matches: 6. The CDR3 has 15 amino acids. CDR3 coding DNA: TGTGCCAGCAGAGAGGGACAGGGGTCATCCTACGAGCAGTACTTC. Translating it yields CASREGQGSSYEQYF.

This clone was counted only a few times. The chain recombines TRBV15 with TRBJ2-7; 7 bases fit TRBD1. Germline CDR1 is LNHNV and CDR2 is YYDKDF (reference sequence). The CDR3 length is 13 residues. V was pared by 2 bases and J by 5 bases, with 3 bases of the junction left unmatched. CDR3 residues: CATSRRQGNEQYF. In DNA, the CDR3 is TGTGCCACCAGCAGAAGACAGGGAAACGAGCAGTACTTC.

About this clone: The junction departs from germline at one end; a sequencing error may be responsible. This chain joins TRBV5-1 and TRBJ2-2, with D perhaps given as TRBD1 or TRBD2 (5 bases each). Germline CDR1 SGHRS, CDR2 YFSETQ. The CDR3 has 14 amino acids. The CDR3 loop is CASSRTPNTGEPFF. The CDR3 region has the DNA TGCGCCAGCAGCCGGACACCAAACACCGGGGAGCCGTTTTTT.

This clone turned up a few times. The V gene is TRBV29-1, the J gene TRBJ2-3; no clear D gene. Per the germline V gene, CDR1 is SQVTM and CDR2 is ANQGSEA. V dropped 3 bases and J dropped 0 bases, with 7 bases sitting between them. The CDR3 covers 13 residues. Here the CDR3 reads CSVDIASTDTQYF. The CDR3 DNA follows: TGCAGCGTTGACATAGCTAGCACAGATACGCAGTATTTT.

CDR3 amino acids: CASSEGDTQYF. As DNA, the CDR3 is TGCGCCAGCAGTGAGGGAGATACGCAGTATTTT. The rearrangement links TRBV10-2 to TRBJ2-3, with D unclear. Germline CDR1 WSHSY, CDR2 SAAADI. The CDR3 has 11 residues. V dropped 2 bases and J dropped 5 bases, with 2 bases sitting between them.

This clone was picked up one time. V is TRBV5-1 and J is TRBJ2-6; 9 nucleotides line up with TRBD1. The CDR3 runs to 18 residues. Germline lookup yields CDR1 SGHRS and CDR2 YFSETQ. Trimming removed 0 bases from V and 2 bases from J; junction bases left unmatched: 6. DNA for the CDR3: TGCGCCAGCAGCTTGGCGGGACAGGGAACAGCTGGGGCCAACGTCCTGACTTTC. Translating gives CASSLAGQGTAGANVLTF.

The chain links TRBV29-1 to TRBJ2-1, with D perhaps TRBD2 (6 bases). The CDR3 covers 14 residues. V was trimmed by 6 bases and J by 6 bases, leaving 18 bases between them. Germline V gene lookup returns CDR1 SQVTM and CDR2 ANQGSEA. The CDR3 spells CSVEGPGLRNEQFF. The CDR3 DNA follows: TGCAGCGTAGAGGGACCGGGACTCCGCAATGAGCAGTTCTTC.